The source of this TCR beta chain is a study of T cell changes during pregnancy in multiple sclerosis. The J segment lost 3 bases and the V segment lost 5 bases, leaving 7 bases of the junction unmatched. This CDR3 spans 15 amino acids. Looked up from germline, CDR1 is SGHDT and CDR2 is YYEEEE. Using immunoSEQ multiplex PCR, the repertoire was profiled, and TCRdb retains in-frame clones only, with some absent. The sample yields 50,000 to 75,000 clones, nearly 95% seen once. This specimen was CD8+ T cells from peripheral blood mononuclear cells, taken in the third trimester of pregnancy. The V gene is TRBV5-6, the J gene TRBJ2-2; 7 positions agree with TRBD2. This clonotype originated in a female donor with multiple sclerosis, enrolled in a pregnancy study. The CDR3 nucleotides are TGTGCCAGCAGATTACTAGCGAGTTACACCGGGGAGCTGTTTTTT. Its translation: CASRLLASYTGELFF.